A selection of T cell receptor beta chains follows, all from one sample in a study of T cells in Graves' hyperthyroidism and ophthalmopathy. Each CDR3 protein is one row after TCRdb ran MiXCR on the multiplex PCR reads. The sample holds 400,000 to 500,000 distinct CDR3 sequences, approximately 14% seen once. The specimen was blood. The receptor set was obtained from a man between 18 and 29 years old with Graves' ophthalmopathy. CDR3s include the opening cysteine and the closing phenylalanine or tryptophan. The D gene is left open where the match is weak. For some rows the clone size is stated as once, few or many, or as a class when expanded; others skip it.

TRBD2	many	12	TRBV11-2	CASSLVPGLGFF
-	many	14	TRBV29-1	CSVVIAAHNNEQFF
TRBD2	once	17	TRBV7-9	CASSLGRTSGREDTQYF
TRBD1	few	15	TRBV9	CASSATGGGNTEAFF
-	-	14	TRBV7-9	CASSFNRVTGELFF
TRBD2	many	15	TRBV7-8	CASSFRGGQSNEQFF
-	-	15	TRBV24-1	CATSDAQGPSYEQYF
TRBD2	many	14	TRBV7-7	CASGRGGGVETQYF
-	-	14	TRBV6-2/TRBV6-3	CASSYFQGSGELFF
TRBD2	few	16	TRBV19	CASSPGLAGLVETQYF
-	-	17	TRBV7-8	CASSLVEGGLSTDTQYF
-	many	13	TRBV30	CAWSVSLANEQFF
-	-	14	TRBV7-2	CASSPYNLDEKLFF
-	many	12	TRBV3-1	CASSQGAGRAFF
TRBD1	many	15	TRBV13	CASSFRDRAYNEQFF
-	many	13	TRBV3-1	CASSQLQGSGYTF
-	many	14	TRBV20-1	CSARRGGVSDTQYF
-	-	13	TRBV10-3	CAPSYQVDTEAFF
TRBD2	few	17	TRBV7-9	CASSPFITLAATGELFF
-	many	15	TRBV6-1	CASRLNREFGHGYTF
TRBD2	-	15	TRBV15	CATSRRTSESDTQYF
-	many	15	TRBV7-9	CASSPGGGASNEQFF
-	many	14	TRBV5-1	CASSLGVSGNTIYF
-	many	12	TRBV30	CAWSYGGTEAFF
-	many	15	TRBV11-1	CASSFNSGSYNEQFF
-	many	14	TRBV11-3	CASSFGVANYGYTF
-	few	12	TRBV6-1	CASRGLSDIQYF
-	many	15	TRBV30	CAWSGDELSIYEQYF
-	few	14	TRBV12-3/TRBV12-4	CASSLVTGLQTLHF
TRBD2	few	16	TRBV7-8	CASRFGTSGGPNEQFF
-	many	15	TRBV7-2	CASSLAKGINYGYTF
TRBD2	-	15	TRBV12-3/TRBV12-4	CASSYSSGGAYEQYF